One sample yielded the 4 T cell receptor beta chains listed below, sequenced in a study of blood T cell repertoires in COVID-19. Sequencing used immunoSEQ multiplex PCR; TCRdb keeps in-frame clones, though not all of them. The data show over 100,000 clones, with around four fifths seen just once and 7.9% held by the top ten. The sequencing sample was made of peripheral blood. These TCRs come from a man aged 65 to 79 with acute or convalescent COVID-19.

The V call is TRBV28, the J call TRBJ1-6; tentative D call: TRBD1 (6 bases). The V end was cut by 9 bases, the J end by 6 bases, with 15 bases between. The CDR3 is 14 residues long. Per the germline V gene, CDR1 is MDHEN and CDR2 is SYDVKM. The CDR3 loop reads CASQGGFGNSPLHF. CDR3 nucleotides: TGTGCCAGTCAAGGGGGTTTTGGTAATTCACCCCTCCACTTT.

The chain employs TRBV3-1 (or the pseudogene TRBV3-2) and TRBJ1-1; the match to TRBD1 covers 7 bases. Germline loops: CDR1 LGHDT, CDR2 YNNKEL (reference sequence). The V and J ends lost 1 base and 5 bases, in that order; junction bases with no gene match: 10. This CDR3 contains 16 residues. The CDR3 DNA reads TGTGCCAGCAGCCAAGTCAAGGCAGGGGGATGGACTGAAGCTTTCTTT. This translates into CASSQVKAGGWTEAFF.

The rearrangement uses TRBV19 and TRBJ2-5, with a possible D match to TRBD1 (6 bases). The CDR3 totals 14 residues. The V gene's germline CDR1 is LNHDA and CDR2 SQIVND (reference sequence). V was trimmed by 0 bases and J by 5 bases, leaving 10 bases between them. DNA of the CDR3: TGTGCCAGTAGTATAGAGACAGGCGCGGAGACCCAGTACTTC. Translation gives CASSIETGAETQYF.

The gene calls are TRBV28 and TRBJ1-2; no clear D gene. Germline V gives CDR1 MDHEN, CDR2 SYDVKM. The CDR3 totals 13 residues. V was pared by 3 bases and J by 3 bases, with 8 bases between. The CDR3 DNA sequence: TGTGCCAGCAGTTTTTCTGCGGACTATGGCTACACCTTC. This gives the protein CASSFSADYGYTF.